The entry that follows covers one T cell receptor (beta chain) sequence. The antigen is undetermined. In the same sample, other DNA sequences code for this CDR3. Original handling: ImmunoSEQ output held junction-only sequences without quality scores, so filtering differed. Profiling relied on immunoSEQ multiplex PCR, and the TCRdb table lists in-frame clones only, not all of them. V and J calls and clone size come straight from that table; D and trimming were deduced from the DNA. The repertoire holds over a million clones, with approximately 78% as singletons. The data were taken from a study of shared clonotypes between healthy human individuals. Points from the study as a whole: Lower generation probabilities were found for non-shared clonotypes than for those shared by all four donors.

The germline V gene encodes CDR1 MNHNS and CDR2 SASEGT. This CDR3 comprises 15 residues. V lost 1 base and J 7 bases, leaving 13 bases between the germline ends. This receptor was identified in a man between 18 and 29 years old in good health. Some clones in this sample may be carry-over from other donors' samples. Sample: memory CD4+ T cells from PBMCs. The subset here: CD45RA-negative fraction. J is TRBJ1-4 and V is TRBV6-1; tentatively, D is TRBD1 (6 bases). The CDR3 loop is CASSEGGAVGEKLFF. The CDR3 region has the DNA TGTGCCAGCAGTGAAGGGGGGGCGGTGGGTGAAAAACTGTTTTTT.